The clone carrying this T cell receptor (beta chain) was seen many times. Antigen specificity is unknown. Unique molecular identifiers were affixed to discrete cDNA molecules within the library. Per the original methods: Sample TCR counts, which ranged from about 20,000 to 690,600, had a median of 95,638. TCRdb independently ran MiXCR on the 5' RACE reads; one entry per CDR3 protein. In this record, the V and J calls reflect TCRdb's handling and not the investigators' own analysis. The data contain about 140,000 distinct CDR3 sequences, around 4% of them seen just once; the ten biggest clones take up approximately 1.4%. Germline V gives CDR1 SGHVS, CDR2 FQNEAQ. J lost 8 bases, V lost 5 bases, and 8 bases had no gene match. This CDR3 contains 13 residues. This sample stems from a study of human T cells and chemical hapten exposure. Study overall: Largely, small differences in pooled library volume made per-sample TCR yields vary.

RNA extraction used unfractionated whole blood as the source of total RNA. General study results and limits: Among TCRs, those above 1 in 1000 frequency were unaffected by DPC sensitization.

The rearrangement joins TRBV7-8 to TRBJ1-1; TRBD1 aligns across 7 bases. This receptor was identified in a female donor in good health. CDR3 coding DNA: TGTGCCAGCAGCCCTCCCGGACAGGTGGAAGCTTTCTTT. Translating gives CASSPPGQVEAFF.